This TCR beta chain emerged from a study of T cells in localized non-small cell lung cancer. The study, taken as a whole, reports: When the top 100 tumor clones were examined, a median about 60 of them also appeared in the adjacent lung, which was paired and uninvolved. Tumor trailed uninvolved adjacent lung in T cell clonality, which peaked there.

Data came from immunoSEQ multiplex PCR; TCRdb stores just in-frame clones and leaves some out. The sample holds approximately 1,000 clones, 28% seen once. The authors took atypia-free adjacent lung at least 2 cm from the tumor margin. In the case of this clone: No antigen is known for it.

Trimming removed 2 bases from V and 2 bases from J, with 13 bases in between. CDR3 length: 15 residues. V and J are TRBV23-1 and TRBJ2-7; TRBD1 or TRBD2 may be the D gene (5 bases each). TRBV23-1 is an ORF, and what it does is uncertain. This TCR derives from a man aged 40-75 years with stage II lung adenocarcinoma. Sequenced material: normal lung tissue next to the tumor, taken before any cancer treatment. The CDR3 loop is CASSQRRPGTYEQYF. CDR3 nucleotides: TGCGCCAGCAGTCAACGGAGGCCAGGGACCTACGAGCAGTACTTC.